A single T cell receptor beta chain is shown here with its context. Its cognate antigen is unknown. Documented treatment: approximately nine-day PBMC culture with coronavirus spike peptide pools or control peptides (ViraFEST assay). Sequencing of the DNA from cultured CD4+ T cells was carried out with the Oncomine TCR Beta short-read assay. MiXCR was run by TCRdb on the PCR reads, yielding one entry per CDR3 protein. The table records fewer than 15,000 distinct CDR3 sequences, about two fifths of them present only once. This sample was included in a study of vaccination and CD4 T cells after COVID-19. The CDR3 spans 16 residues. Germline assignment: CDR1 SGHTA and CDR2 FQGNSA. V gave up 1 base and J gave up 0 bases, with 10 bases separating them.

The V gene is TRBV7-2, the J gene TRBJ1-3; D gene ambiguous. The TCR sequence derives from a human donor who had recovered from COVID-19. The starting material was CD4+ T cells from blood, cultured in vitro, obtained after SARS-CoV-2 vaccination. CDR3 sequence: CASSLGQPVSGNTIYF. The CDR3 nucleotides are TGTGCCAGCAGCTTAGGCCAGCCCGTCTCTGGAAACACCATATATTTT.